This T cell receptor beta chain was captured by sequencing in a study of T cells in Graves' hyperthyroidism and ophthalmopathy. CDR1 SEHNR and CDR2 FQNEAQ come from the germline V gene (reference sequence). The CDR3 extends over 15 amino acids. The junction had 11 bases not matched to a gene; V was cut back by 11 bases and J by 7 bases. This clonotype was picked up many times. TCR beta CDR3 region amplification was performed from RNA transcripts. TCR CDR3 regions were first amplified by RT-PCR with HTBI primers. Each CDR3 protein is one row after TCRdb ran MiXCR on the multiplex PCR reads. The table shows under 300,000 distinct CDR3 sequences, with around 15% occurring only once. A patient was excluded if there was uncontrolled infection, other autoimmune disease, pregnancy or lactation.

The sequence was obtained from a woman in her forties or fifties with Graves' hyperthyroidism that later progressed to Graves' ophthalmopathy. Source material: blood. V is TRBV7-9 and J is TRBJ2-1; 13 bases map to TRBD2. The CDR3 DNA reads TGTGCCGAGGACAGGGGGACTAGCGGGAAAAATGAGCAGTTCTTC. The encoded protein is CAEDRGTSGKNEQFF.